This TCR beta chain was obtained from a study of CD8 T cells in Susac syndrome (dated by TCRdb to the late 2010s). The study in broad terms: Whether CD8+ T cell activation and differentiation in Susac syndrome was antigen driven was tested using repertoire sequencing.

Including cysteine and phenylalanine, the CDR3 has 14 amino acids. The CDR3 DNA has 42 bases and is translated from base 1. Reading the germline V gene gives CDR1 MNHEY and CDR2 SVGAGI. V gives up 3 bases and J gives up 14 bases, and the segment between their germline ends measures 20 bases. RNA was extracted using the RNeasy kit, and roughly 0.5 to 1 microgram was reverse transcribed with random hexamers. The immunoSEQ multiplex PCR assay, covering 54 Vbeta and 13 Jbeta segments, was used to amplify TCR beta CDR3 regions. To correct PCR amplification bias, a synthetic template baseline was used for both primer optimization and computational correction. As for how the authors treated the data: Reads were assigned to V, D and J genes according to IMGT and analyzed in immunoSEQ Analyzer, with only productive sequences retained. To calculate clonality, Shannon entropy was normalized by log2 of the number of productive unique sequences and then subtracted from one. For each patient and control, public and private clones were evaluated within the 100 most prevalent clones. A clone was defined as Susac-specific if it was absent from the healthy and MS cohorts, from more than 850 published viral clones and from other ImmuneACCESS disease sequences. TCRdb reran the public reads through fastp at Q25 and MiXCR, keeping productive beta chains. Rows matching on CDR3 protein sequence are summarized as one entry with the most common DNA and genes. Here the V and J calls rest on TCRdb's processing, not on the authors' analysis. The sample profile shows approximately 190,000 distinct CDR3 sequences; approximately 95% of them were found once. The ten most abundant clones make up 0.095% to 0.12% of the sample.

As to this clonotype: What antigen it recognizes has not been identified. There are no base qualities to consult, and no much larger clone falls within one base.

Study-level results and caveats: The number of individuals in the TCR sequencing and HLA analysis was acknowledged as relatively small.

High-throughput TCR beta sequencing profiled peripheral blood CD8+ and CD4+ T cells from healthy donors, Susac syndrome patients and multiple sclerosis patients. Healthy donors were age- and sex-matched controls. Bulk CD8+ and CD4+ T cells were purified by magnetic negative isolation, whereas CD8+ TEMRA cells were enriched by FACS. Blood was drawn into EDTA tubes, processed within 24 hours, and PBMCs were isolated by density gradient centrifugation. PBMCs intended for TCR sequencing were frozen in liquid nitrogen and were later thawed in a 37 degrees C water bath. The sorted or isolated CD4+, CD8+ and CD8+ TEMRA cells reached a purity of at least 90%.

This chain is built from TRBV6-5 and TRBJ2-1, and perhaps TRBD2 as D gene, on 6 matching bases. This TCR was recovered from a human donor in good health. The sequencing input was CD4+ T cells from PBMCs. The DNA sequence is TGTGCCAGCAGTTATTCCGAGATTGGGGGGTTAGAGTTCTTC. The resulting protein is CASSYSEIGGLEFF.